The clone carrying this TCR beta chain was detected only once. Measured with immunoSEQ multiplex PCR; TCRdb has only the in-frame clones, and not every one. The profile shows approximately 1,500,000 clones, over 95% of them singletons. This sample stems from a study of shared clonotypes between healthy human individuals. Germline CDR1 reads SGHTS; CDR2 reads YDEGEE. CDR3 length equals 15 residues. J gave up 6 bases and V 1 base, and 6 bases lay outside the gene matches. This TCR was sampled from a man between 25 and 39 years old in good health. The sample consisted of naive CD4+ T cells sorted from blood. As for subset: CD45RA+ positively selected. The chain employs TRBV5-8 and TRBJ2-2; 7 nucleotides align to TRBD2. The CDR3 region has the DNA TGTGCCAGCAGCTTGCCGGGGGGTACGGCCGGGGAGCTGTTTTTT. Translating gives CASSLPGGTAGELFF.